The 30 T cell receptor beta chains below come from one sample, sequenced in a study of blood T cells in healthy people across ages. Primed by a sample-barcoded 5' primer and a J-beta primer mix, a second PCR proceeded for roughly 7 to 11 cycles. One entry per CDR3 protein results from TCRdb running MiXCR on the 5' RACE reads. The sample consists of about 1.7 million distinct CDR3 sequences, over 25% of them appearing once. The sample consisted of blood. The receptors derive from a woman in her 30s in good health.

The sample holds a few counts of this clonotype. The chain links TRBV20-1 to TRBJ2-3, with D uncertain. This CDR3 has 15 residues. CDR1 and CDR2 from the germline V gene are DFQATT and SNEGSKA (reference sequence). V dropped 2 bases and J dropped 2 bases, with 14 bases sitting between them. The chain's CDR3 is CSARNPGVPTDTQYF. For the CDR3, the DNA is TGCAGTGCTAGAAACCCGGGCGTACCCACAGATACGCAGTATTTT.

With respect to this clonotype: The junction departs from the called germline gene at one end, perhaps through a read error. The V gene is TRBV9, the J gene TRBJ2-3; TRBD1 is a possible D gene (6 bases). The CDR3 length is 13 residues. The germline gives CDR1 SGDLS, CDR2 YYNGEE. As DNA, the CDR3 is TGTGCCAGCAGCTCCCACAGGGCCAATACGCGGTATTTT. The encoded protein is CASSSHRANTRYF.

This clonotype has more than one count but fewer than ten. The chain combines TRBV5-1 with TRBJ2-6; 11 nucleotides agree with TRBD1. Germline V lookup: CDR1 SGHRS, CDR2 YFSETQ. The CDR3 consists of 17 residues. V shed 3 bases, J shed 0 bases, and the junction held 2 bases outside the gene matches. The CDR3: CASSWTGGFSGANVLTF. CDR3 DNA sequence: TGCGCCAGCAGCTGGACAGGGGGCTTCTCTGGGGCCAACGTCCTGACTTTC.

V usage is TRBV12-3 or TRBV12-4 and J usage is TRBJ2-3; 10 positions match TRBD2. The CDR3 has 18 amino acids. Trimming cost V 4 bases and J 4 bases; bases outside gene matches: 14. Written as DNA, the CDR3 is TGTGCCAGCAGTTCCCCCTCCGGGACTAGCGCGACCGCAGATACGCAGTATTTT. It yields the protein CASSSPSGTSATADTQYF.

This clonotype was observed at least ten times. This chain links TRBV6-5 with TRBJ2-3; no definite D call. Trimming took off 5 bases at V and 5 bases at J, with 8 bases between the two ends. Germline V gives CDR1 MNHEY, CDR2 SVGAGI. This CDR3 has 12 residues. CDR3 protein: CASSASLDTQYF. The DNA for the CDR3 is TGTGCCAGCAGTGCCTCCTTAGATACGCAGTATTTT.

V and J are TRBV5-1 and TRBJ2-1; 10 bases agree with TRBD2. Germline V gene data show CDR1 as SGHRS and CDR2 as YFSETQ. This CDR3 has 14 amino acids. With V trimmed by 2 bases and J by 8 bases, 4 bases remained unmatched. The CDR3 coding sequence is TGCGCCAGCAGCTTCGCTAGCGGGAGTCATGAGCAGTTCTTC. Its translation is CASSFASGSHEQFF.

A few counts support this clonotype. The CDR3 is CASSQGIFAYIQYF. The CDR3 coding sequence is TGCGCCAGCAGCCAAGGGATCTTCGCCTACATTCAGTACTTC. This sequence joins TRBV4-1 and TRBJ2-4; the D is unclear. Germline CDR1 MGHRA, CDR2 YSYEKL. The V gene lost 1 base and the J gene lost 8 bases, with 12 bases spanning the gap. This CDR3 region has 14 residues.

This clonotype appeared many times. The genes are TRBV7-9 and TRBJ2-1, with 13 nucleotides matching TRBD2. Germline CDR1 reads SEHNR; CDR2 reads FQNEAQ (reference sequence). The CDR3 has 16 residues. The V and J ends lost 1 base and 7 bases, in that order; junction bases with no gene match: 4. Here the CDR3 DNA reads TGTGCCAGCAGCTTAGGGACTAGCGGGAGACTGAATGAGCAGTTCTTC. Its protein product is CASSLGTSGRLNEQFF.

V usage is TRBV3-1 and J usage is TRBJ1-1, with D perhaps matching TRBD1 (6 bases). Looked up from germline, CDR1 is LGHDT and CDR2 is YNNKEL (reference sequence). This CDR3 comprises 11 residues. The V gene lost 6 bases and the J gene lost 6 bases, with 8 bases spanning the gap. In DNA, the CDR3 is TGTGCCAGCAGAAGGGGGGCTGAAGCTTTCTTT. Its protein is CASRRGAEAFF.

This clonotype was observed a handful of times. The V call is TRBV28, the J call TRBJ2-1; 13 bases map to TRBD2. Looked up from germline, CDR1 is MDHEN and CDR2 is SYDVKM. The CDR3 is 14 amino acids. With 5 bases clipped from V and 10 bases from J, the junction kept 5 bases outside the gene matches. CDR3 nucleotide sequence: TGTGCCAGCAGTACTAGCGGGGGGGCCTGGGAGCAGTTCTTC. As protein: CASSTSGGAWEQFF.

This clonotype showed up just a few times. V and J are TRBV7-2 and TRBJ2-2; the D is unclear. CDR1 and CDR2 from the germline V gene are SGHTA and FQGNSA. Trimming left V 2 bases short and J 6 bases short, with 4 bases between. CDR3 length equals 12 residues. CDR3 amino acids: CASSLFSGELFF. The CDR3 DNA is TGTGCCAGCAGCTTATTCTCCGGGGAGCTGTTTTTT.

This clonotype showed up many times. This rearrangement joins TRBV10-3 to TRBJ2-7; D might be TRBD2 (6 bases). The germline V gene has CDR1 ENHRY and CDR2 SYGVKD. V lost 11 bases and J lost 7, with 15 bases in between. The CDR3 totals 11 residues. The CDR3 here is CAAGEAGEQYF. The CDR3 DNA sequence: TGTGCCGCCGGGGAGGCGGGGGAGCAGTACTTC.

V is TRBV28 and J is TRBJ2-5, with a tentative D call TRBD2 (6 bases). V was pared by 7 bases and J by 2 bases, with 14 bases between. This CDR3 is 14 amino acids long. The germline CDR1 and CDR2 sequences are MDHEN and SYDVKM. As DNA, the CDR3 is TGTGCCAGCAATCCAGGGACTCAGCAAGAGACCCAGTACTTC. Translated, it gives CASNPGTQQETQYF. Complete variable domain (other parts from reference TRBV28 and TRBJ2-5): DVKVTQSSRYLVKRTGEKVFLECVQDMDHENMFWYRQDPGLGLRLIYFSYDVKMKEKGDIPEGYSVSREKKERFSLILESASTNQTSMYLCASNPGTQQETQYFGPGTRLLVL.

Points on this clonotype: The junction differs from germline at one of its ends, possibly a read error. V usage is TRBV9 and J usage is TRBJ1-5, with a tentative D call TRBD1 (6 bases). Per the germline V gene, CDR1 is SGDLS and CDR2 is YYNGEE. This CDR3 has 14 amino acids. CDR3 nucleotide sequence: TGTGCCAGCAGCCCAACAGGGACGAATCGGCCCCAGCATTTT. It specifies CASSPTGTNRPQHF.

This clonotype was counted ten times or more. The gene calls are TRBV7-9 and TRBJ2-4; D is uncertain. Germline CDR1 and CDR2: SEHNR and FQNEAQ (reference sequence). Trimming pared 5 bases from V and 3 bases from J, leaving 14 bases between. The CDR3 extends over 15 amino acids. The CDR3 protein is CASSPPVVGKNIQYF. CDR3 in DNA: TGTGCCAGCAGCCCCCCCGTAGTTGGCAAAAACATTCAGTACTTC.

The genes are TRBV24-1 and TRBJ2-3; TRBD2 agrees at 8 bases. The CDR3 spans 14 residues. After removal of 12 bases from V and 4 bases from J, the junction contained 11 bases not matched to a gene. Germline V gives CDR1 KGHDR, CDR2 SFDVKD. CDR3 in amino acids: CAATDGGAADTQYF. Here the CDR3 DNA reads TGTGCCGCCACGGACGGGGGGGCCGCAGATACGCAGTATTTT.

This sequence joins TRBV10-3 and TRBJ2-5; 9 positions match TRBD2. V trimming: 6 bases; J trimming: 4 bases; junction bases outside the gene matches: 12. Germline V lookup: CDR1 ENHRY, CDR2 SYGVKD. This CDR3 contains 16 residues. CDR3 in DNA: TGTGCCATCAGCCAGACCTCCGGGACTAGCAGAGAGACCCAGTACTTC. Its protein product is CAISQTSGTSRETQYF.

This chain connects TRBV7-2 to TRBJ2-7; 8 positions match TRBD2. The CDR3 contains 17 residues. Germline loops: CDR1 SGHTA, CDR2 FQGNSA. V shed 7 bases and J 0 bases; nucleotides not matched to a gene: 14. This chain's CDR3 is CASTISPGRDPSYEQYF. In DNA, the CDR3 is TGTGCCAGCACCATTAGCCCCGGGAGGGACCCCTCCTACGAGCAGTACTTC.

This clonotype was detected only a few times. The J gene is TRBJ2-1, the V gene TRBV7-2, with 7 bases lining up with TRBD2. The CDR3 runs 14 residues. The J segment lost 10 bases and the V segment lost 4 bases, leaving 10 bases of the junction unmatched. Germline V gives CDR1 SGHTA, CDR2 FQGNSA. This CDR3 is CASSSRMLTSEQFF. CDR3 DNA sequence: TGTGCCAGCAGCTCACGGATGCTGACTAGCGAGCAGTTCTTC.

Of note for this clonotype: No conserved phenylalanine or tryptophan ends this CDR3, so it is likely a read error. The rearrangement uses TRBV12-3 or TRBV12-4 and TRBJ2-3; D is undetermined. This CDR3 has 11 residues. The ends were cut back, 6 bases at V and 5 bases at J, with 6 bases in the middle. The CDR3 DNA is TGTGCCAGCAGGTCAGGAGATACGCAGTATTCT. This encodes CASRSGDTQYS.

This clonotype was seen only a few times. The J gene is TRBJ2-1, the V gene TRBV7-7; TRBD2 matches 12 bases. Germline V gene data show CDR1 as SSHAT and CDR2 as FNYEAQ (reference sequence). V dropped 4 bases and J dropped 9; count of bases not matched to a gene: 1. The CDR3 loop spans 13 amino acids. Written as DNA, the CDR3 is TGTGCCAGCAGCTCTAGCGGGAGGGGTGAGCAGTTCTTC. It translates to CASSSSGRGEQFF. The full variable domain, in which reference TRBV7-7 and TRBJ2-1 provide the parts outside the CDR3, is GAGVSQSPRYKVTKRGQDVTLRCDPISSHATLYWYQQALGQGPEFLTYFNYEAQPDKSGLPSDRFSAERPEGSISTLTIQRTEQRDSAMYRCASSSSGRGEQFFGPGTRLTVL.

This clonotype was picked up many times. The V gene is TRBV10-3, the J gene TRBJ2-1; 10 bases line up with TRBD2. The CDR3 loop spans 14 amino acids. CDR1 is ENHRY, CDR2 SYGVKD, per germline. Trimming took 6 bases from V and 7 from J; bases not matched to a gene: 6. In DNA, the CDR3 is TGTGCCATCAGCGCTAGCGGGAGTGGTAATGAGCAGTTCTTC. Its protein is CAISASGSGNEQFF.

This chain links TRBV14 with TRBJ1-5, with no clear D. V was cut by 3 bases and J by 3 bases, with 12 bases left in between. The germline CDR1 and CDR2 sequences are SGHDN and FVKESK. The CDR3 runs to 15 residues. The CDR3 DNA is TGTGCCAGCAGCCAGGGAGCAGGCTTCAATCAGCCCCAGCATTTT. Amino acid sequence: CASSQGAGFNQPQHF.

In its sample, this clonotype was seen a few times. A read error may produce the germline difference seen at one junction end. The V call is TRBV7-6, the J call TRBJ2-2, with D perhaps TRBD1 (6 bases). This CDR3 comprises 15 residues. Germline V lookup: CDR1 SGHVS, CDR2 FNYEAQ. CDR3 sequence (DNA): TGTGCCAGCGGCTTACACAGGGTCGACACCGGGGAGCTGTTTTTT. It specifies CASGLHRVDTGELFF.

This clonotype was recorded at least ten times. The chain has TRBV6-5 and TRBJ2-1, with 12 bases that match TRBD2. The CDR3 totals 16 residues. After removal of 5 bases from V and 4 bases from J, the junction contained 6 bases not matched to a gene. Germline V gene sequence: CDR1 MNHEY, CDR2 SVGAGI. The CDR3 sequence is CASSTPGLAGYNEQFF. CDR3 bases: TGTGCCAGCAGTACACCCGGACTAGCGGGGTACAATGAGCAGTTCTTC.

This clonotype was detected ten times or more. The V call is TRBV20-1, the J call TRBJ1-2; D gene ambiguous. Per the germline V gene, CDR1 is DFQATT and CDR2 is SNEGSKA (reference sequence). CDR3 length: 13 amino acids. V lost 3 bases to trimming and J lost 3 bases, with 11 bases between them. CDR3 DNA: TGCAGTGCTAGTGTGCTCAAGGACTATGGCTACACCTTC. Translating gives CSASVLKDYGYTF.

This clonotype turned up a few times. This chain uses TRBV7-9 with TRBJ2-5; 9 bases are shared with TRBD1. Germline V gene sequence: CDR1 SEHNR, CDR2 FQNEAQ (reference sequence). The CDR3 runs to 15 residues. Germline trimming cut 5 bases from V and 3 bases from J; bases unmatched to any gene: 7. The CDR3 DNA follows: TGTGCCAGCAGCCCAAGGACAGGGGAAGAAGAGACCCAGTACTTC. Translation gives CASSPRTGEEETQYF.

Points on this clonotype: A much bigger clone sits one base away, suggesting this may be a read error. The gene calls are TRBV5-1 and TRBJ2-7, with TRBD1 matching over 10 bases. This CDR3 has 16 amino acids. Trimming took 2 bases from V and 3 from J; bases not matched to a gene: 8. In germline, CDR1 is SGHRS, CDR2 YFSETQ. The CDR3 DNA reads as TGCGCCAGCAGCTTCGGGACAGGGGAAGTAGACTACGAGCAGTACTTC. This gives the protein CASSFGTGEVDYEQYF.

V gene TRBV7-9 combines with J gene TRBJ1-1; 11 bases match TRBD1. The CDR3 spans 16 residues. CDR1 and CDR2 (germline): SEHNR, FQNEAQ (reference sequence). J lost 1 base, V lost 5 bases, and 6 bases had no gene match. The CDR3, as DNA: TGTGCCAGCAGCCCATGGACAGGGGGCGCGAACACTGAAGCTTTCTTT. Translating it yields CASSPWTGGANTEAFF. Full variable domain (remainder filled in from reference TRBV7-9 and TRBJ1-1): DTGVSQNPRHKITKRGQNVTFRCDPISEHNRLYWYRQTLGQGPEFLTYFQNEAQLEKSRLLSDRFSAERPKGSFSTLEIQRTEQGDSAMYLCASSPWTGGANTEAFFGQGTRLTVV.

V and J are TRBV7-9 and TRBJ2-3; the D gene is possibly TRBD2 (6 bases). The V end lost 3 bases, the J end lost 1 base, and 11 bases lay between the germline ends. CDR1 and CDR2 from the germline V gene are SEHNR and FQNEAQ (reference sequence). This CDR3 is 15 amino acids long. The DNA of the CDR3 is TGTGCCAGCAGCTTGGGCGGGGACCGCACAGATACGCAGTATTTT. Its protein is CASSLGGDRTDTQYF.